This T cell receptor (beta chain) comes out of a study of blood T cell repertoires in COVID-19. Across the whole study: Specimens from acute and convalescent COVID-19 originated in the United States, Italy and Spain. From T cells, B-cell-depleted T cells, or PBMCs came the material, which was cDNA or gDNA.

Study processing details: Using reference gene primer amplification, nucleated cell counts were estimated. Only in-frame clones appear in the TCRdb table, and some are missing; sequencing was by immunoSEQ multiplex PCR. The DNA was the basis for D and trimming; V, J and clone size are from that table. Of about 150,000 clones in the sample, around 81% are singletons; the top ten hold approximately 10%. Looked up from germline, CDR1 is SQVTM and CDR2 is ANQGSEA. V gave up 6 bases and J gave up 4 bases, with 10 bases separating them. There are 12 residues in the CDR3. The sequence came from a man in his sixties or seventies with active or convalescent COVID-19. V is TRBV29-1 and J is TRBJ1-3; weak D call: TRBD1 (6 bases). Sequencing used peripheral blood. The CDR3 DNA follows: TGCAGCGTAGGGCAGGGGGGAAACACCATATATTTT. It yields the protein CSVGQGGNTIYF.